A selection of T cell receptor beta chains follows, all from one sample in a study of shared clonotypes between healthy human individuals. Some clones are missing from TCRdb's copy, which holds only in-frame ones; the method was immunoSEQ multiplex PCR. The sample consists of 600,000 or so clones, nearly 98% of them appearing once. The sample was naive CD8+ T cells sorted from blood. These receptors all come from a man aged 30 to 45 in good health. Each CDR3 is given with its conserved first and last residue. D genes are given only for firm matches.

j_call: TRBJ2-1; v_call: TRBV27; cdr3_length: 15; d_call: TRBD2; cdr3_aa: CASSLSASGYNEQFF
j_call: TRBJ2-7; v_call: TRBV7-6; cdr3_length: 14; d_call: TRBD2; cdr3_aa: CASSLGSGGYEQYF
j_call: TRBJ2-3; v_call: TRBV27; cdr3_length: 14; d_call: .; cdr3_aa: CASSLSSRGDTQYF
j_call: TRBJ2-7; v_call: TRBV2; cdr3_length: 12; d_call: .; cdr3_aa: CASIGRVYEQYF
j_call: TRBJ2-7; v_call: TRBV7-8; cdr3_length: 16; d_call: TRBD2; cdr3_aa: CASSLPSGSRQFGDYF
j_call: TRBJ1-2; v_call: TRBV15; cdr3_length: 15; d_call: TRBD1; cdr3_aa: CATSSATGAGYGYTF
j_call: TRBJ1-2; v_call: TRBV28; cdr3_length: 13; d_call: .; cdr3_aa: CASSWDTQYGYTF
j_call: TRBJ2-4; v_call: TRBV5-5; cdr3_length: 16; d_call: .; cdr3_aa: CASSLEPPSAKNIQYF
j_call: TRBJ2-3; v_call: TRBV11-2; cdr3_length: 16; d_call: TRBD2; cdr3_aa: CASSSRLAGQPDTQYF
j_call: TRBJ2-7; v_call: TRBV11-3; cdr3_length: 13; d_call: TRBD1; cdr3_aa: CASSLGQGHEQYF
j_call: TRBJ1-4; v_call: TRBV7-8; cdr3_length: 16; d_call: .; cdr3_aa: CASSLNRAVPLEKLFF
j_call: TRBJ1-1; v_call: TRBV15; cdr3_length: 16; d_call: .; cdr3_aa: CATSSGTAGRDTEAFF
j_call: TRBJ2-3; v_call: TRBV7-3; cdr3_length: 15; d_call: .; cdr3_aa: CASSLLGKGTDTQYF
j_call: TRBJ1-2; v_call: TRBV10-3; cdr3_length: 15; d_call: .; cdr3_aa: CAISESGTDYYGYTF
j_call: TRBJ2-5; v_call: TRBV18; cdr3_length: 11; d_call: .; cdr3_aa: CASSPERAQYF
j_call: TRBJ1-2; v_call: TRBV5-1; cdr3_length: 15; d_call: TRBD1; cdr3_aa: CASSLFGTGGFGYTF
j_call: TRBJ2-3; v_call: TRBV6-1; cdr3_length: 15; d_call: .; cdr3_aa: CASSEEVAGTDTQYF
j_call: TRBJ2-5; v_call: TRBV5-6; cdr3_length: 14; d_call: TRBD2; cdr3_aa: CASSLGTTQETQYF
j_call: TRBJ2-7; v_call: TRBV14; cdr3_length: 15; d_call: .; cdr3_aa: CASSHSGPQRYEQYF
j_call: TRBJ2-7; v_call: TRBV27; cdr3_length: 13; d_call: .; cdr3_aa: CASSLGSPYEQYF
j_call: TRBJ2-1; v_call: TRBV7-9; cdr3_length: 13; d_call: .; cdr3_aa: CASSLAVDNEQFF
j_call: TRBJ2-7; v_call: TRBV11-2; cdr3_length: 15; d_call: .; cdr3_aa: CASVPHGKGSYEQYF
j_call: TRBJ2-7; v_call: TRBV5-4; cdr3_length: 14; d_call: .; cdr3_aa: CASSPRGATAEQYF
j_call: TRBJ2-3; v_call: TRBV7-8; cdr3_length: 16; d_call: .; cdr3_aa: CASSSTRESPTDTQYF
j_call: TRBJ2-7; v_call: TRBV28; cdr3_length: 13; d_call: .; cdr3_aa: CASSFGRSGEQYF
j_call: TRBJ1-2; v_call: TRBV13; cdr3_length: 14; d_call: .; cdr3_aa: CASRYRIANYGYTF
j_call: TRBJ1-1; v_call: TRBV5-1; cdr3_length: 13; d_call: TRBD1; cdr3_aa: CASSLETGIEAFF
j_call: TRBJ2-7; v_call: TRBV15; cdr3_length: 15; d_call: TRBD1; cdr3_aa: CATSIGDRVSYEQYF
j_call: TRBJ1-1; v_call: TRBV4-1; cdr3_length: 16; d_call: .; cdr3_aa: CASGLAGVRRNTEAFF
j_call: TRBJ1-5; v_call: TRBV27; cdr3_length: 14; d_call: .; cdr3_aa: CASSPSQGNQPQHF
j_call: TRBJ2-5; v_call: TRBV7-8; cdr3_length: 13; d_call: .; cdr3_aa: CASSLVRWETQYF
j_call: TRBJ2-5; v_call: TRBV5-1; cdr3_length: 13; d_call: .; cdr3_aa: CASSLASEETQYF
j_call: TRBJ1-2; v_call: TRBV6-1; cdr3_length: 15; d_call: TRBD1; cdr3_aa: CASSENRGVDYGYTF
j_call: TRBJ1-4; v_call: TRBV9; cdr3_length: 12; d_call: .; cdr3_aa: CASSADNEKLFF
j_call: TRBJ2-1; v_call: TRBV28; cdr3_length: 16; d_call: .; cdr3_aa: CASSSTVRSSYNEQFF
j_call: TRBJ2-3; v_call: TRBV2; cdr3_length: 14; d_call: .; cdr3_aa: CASSEPDSTDTQYF
j_call: TRBJ1-3; v_call: TRBV2; cdr3_length: 14; d_call: .; cdr3_aa: CASSDAGSGNTIYF
j_call: TRBJ2-1; v_call: TRBV19; cdr3_length: 14; d_call: .; cdr3_aa: CATSWDWSTHEQFF
j_call: TRBJ2-5; v_call: TRBV9; cdr3_length: 17; d_call: .; cdr3_aa: CASSVAIGPGHQETQYF
j_call: TRBJ2-5; v_call: TRBV21-1; cdr3_length: 16; d_call: .; cdr3_aa: CASSNLFPGSRETQYF
j_call: TRBJ1-1; v_call: TRBV5-1; cdr3_length: 15; d_call: .; cdr3_aa: CASSLGDPDGTEAFF
j_call: TRBJ2-7; v_call: TRBV28; cdr3_length: 15; d_call: TRBD2; cdr3_aa: CASSFRMAGVGEQYF
j_call: TRBJ1-1; v_call: TRBV29-1; cdr3_length: 14; d_call: .; cdr3_aa: CSVETDSPNTEAFF
j_call: TRBJ2-1; v_call: TRBV5-1; cdr3_length: 15; d_call: .; cdr3_aa: CASSGARSSYNEQFF
j_call: TRBJ2-7; v_call: TRBV7-9; cdr3_length: 14; d_call: .; cdr3_aa: CASSPRDVAYEQYF
j_call: TRBJ2-1; v_call: TRBV9; cdr3_length: 14; d_call: TRBD2; cdr3_aa: CASSVGTSGFEQFF
j_call: TRBJ2-1; v_call: TRBV7-2; cdr3_length: 17; d_call: .; cdr3_aa: CASSSYPAGADYNEQFF
j_call: TRBJ2-1; v_call: TRBV29-1; cdr3_length: 14; d_call: TRBD2; cdr3_aa: CSAGPSGSSPEQFF
j_call: TRBJ2-7; v_call: TRBV7-9; cdr3_length: 17; d_call: TRBD1; cdr3_aa: CASSFGTGGGRSYEQYF
j_call: TRBJ1-3; v_call: TRBV29-1; cdr3_length: 13; d_call: .; cdr3_aa: CSVESGAGNTIYF
j_call: TRBJ2-5; v_call: TRBV6-5; cdr3_length: 14; d_call: .; cdr3_aa: CASSAWVRRETQYF
j_call: TRBJ1-2; v_call: TRBV30; cdr3_length: 11; d_call: .; cdr3_aa: CAGHPLGGYTF